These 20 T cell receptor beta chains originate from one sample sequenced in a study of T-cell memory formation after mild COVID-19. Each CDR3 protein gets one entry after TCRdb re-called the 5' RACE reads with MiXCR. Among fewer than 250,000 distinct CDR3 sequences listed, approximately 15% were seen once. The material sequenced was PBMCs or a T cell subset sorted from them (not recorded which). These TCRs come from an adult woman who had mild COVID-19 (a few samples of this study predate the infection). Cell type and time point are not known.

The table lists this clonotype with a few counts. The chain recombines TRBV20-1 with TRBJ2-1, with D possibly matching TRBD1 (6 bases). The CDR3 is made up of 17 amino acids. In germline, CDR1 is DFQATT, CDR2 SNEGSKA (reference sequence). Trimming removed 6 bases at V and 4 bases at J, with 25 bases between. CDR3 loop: CSAVRPRGNSGYNEQFF. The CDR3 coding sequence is TGCAGTGCCGTCCGTCCCAGGGGAAATTCTGGGTACAATGAGCAGTTCTTC.

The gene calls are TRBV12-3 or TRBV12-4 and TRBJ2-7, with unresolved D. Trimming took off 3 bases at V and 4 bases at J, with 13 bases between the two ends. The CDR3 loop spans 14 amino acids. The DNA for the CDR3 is TGTGCCAGCAGTTTCCCCCCACAAGAATACGAGCAGTACTTC. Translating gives CASSFPPQEYEQYF.

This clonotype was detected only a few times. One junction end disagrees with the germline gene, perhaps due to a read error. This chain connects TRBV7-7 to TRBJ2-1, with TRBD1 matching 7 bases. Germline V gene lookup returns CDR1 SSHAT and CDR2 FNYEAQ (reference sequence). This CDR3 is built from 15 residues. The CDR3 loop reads CASSFSTGYGNEQFF. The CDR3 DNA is TGTGCTAGCAGCTTTTCGACAGGGTACGGCAATGAGCAGTTCTTC.

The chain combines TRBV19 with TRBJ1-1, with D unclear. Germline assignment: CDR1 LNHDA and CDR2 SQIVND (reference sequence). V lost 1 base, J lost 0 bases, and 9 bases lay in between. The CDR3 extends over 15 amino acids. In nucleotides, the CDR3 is TGTGCCAGTAGTATAGGCCCGACGGTGAACACTGAAGCTTTCTTT. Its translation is CASSIGPTVNTEAFF. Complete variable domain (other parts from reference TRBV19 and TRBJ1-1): DGGITQSPKYLFRKEGQNVTLSCEQNLNHDAMYWYRQDPGQGLRLIYYSQIVNDFQKGDIAEGYSVSREKKESFPLTVTSAQKNPTAFYLCASSIGPTVNTEAFFGQGTRLTVV.

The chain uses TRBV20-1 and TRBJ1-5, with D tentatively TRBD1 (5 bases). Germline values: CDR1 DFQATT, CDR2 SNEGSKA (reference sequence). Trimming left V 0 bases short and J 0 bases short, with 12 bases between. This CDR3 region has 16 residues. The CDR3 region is CSARDLGVYSNQPQHF. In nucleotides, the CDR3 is TGCAGTGCTAGAGATTTAGGGGTTTATAGCAATCAGCCCCAGCATTTT.

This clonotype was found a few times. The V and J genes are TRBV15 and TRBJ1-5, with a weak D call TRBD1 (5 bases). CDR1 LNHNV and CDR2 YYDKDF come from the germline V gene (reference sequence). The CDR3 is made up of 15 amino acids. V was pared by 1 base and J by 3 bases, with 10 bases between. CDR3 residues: CATSRGRQFNQPQHF. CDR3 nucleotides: TGTGCCACCAGCAGAGGCAGACAGTTCAATCAGCCCCAGCATTTT.

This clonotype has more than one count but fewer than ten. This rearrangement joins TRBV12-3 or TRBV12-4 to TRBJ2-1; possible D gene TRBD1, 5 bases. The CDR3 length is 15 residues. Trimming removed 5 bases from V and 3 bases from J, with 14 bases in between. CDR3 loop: CASSPPGPFYNEQFF. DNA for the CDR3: TGTGCCAGCAGTCCGCCAGGGCCCTTCTACAATGAGCAGTTCTTC.

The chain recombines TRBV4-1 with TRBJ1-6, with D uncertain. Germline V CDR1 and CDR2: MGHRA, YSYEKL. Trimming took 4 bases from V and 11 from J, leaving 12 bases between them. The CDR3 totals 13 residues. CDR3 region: CASSLLQGTPLHF. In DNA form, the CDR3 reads TGCGCCAGCAGCCTCCTCCAAGGAACACCCCTCCACTTT.

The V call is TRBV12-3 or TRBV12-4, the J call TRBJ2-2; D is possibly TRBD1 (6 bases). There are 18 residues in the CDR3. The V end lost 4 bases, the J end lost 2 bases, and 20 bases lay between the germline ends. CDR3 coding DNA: TGTGCCAGCAGTTCAACCCCGTGGGCAGGGGATAACACCGGGGAGCTGTTTTTT. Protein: CASSSTPWAGDNTGELFF.

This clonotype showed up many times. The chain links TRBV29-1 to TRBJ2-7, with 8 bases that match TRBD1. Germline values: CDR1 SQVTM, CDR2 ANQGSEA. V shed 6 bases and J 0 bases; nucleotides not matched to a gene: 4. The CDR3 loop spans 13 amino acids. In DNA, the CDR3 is TGCAGCGTGTGGGACAGGAGCTCCTACGAGCAGTACTTC. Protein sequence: CSVWDRSSYEQYF.

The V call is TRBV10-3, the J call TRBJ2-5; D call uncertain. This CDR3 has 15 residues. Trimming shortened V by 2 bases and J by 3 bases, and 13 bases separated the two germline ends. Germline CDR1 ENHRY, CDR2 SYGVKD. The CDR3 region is CAISEMTSFKETQYF. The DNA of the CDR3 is TGTGCCATCAGTGAGATGACATCCTTCAAAGAGACCCAGTACTTC.

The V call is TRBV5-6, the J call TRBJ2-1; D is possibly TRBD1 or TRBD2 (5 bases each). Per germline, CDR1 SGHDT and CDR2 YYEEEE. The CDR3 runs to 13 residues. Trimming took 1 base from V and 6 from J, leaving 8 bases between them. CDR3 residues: CASSLSGLNEQFF. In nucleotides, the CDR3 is TGTGCCAGCAGCTTGTCGGGGCTCAATGAGCAGTTCTTC. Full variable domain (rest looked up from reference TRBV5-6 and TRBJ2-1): DAGVTQSPTHLIKTRGQQVTLRCSPKSGHDTVSWYQQALGQGPQFIFQYYEEEERQRGNFPDRFSGHQFPNYSSELNVNALLLGDSALYLCASSLSGLNEQFFGPGTRLTVL.

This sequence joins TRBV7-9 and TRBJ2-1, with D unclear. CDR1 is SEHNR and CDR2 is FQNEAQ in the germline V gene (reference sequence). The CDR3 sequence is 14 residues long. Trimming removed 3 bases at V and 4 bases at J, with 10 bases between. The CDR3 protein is CASSFVGGYNEQFF. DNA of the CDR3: TGTGCCAGCAGCTTCGTGGGTGGGTACAATGAGCAGTTCTTC.

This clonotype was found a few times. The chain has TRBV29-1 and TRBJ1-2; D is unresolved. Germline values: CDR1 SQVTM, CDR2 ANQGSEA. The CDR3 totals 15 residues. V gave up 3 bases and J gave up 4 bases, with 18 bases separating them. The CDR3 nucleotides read TGCAGCGTTGATCTTGTGCGGACGGGGAGCTATGGCTACACCTTC. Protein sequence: CSVDLVRTGSYGYTF.

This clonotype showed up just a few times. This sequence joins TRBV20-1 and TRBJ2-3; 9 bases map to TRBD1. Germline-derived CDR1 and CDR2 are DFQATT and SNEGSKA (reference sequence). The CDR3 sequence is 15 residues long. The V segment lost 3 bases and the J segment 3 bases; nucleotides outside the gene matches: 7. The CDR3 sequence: CSASGVDRGTDTQYF. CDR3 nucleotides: TGCAGTGCTAGTGGTGTCGACAGGGGGACAGATACGCAGTATTTT.

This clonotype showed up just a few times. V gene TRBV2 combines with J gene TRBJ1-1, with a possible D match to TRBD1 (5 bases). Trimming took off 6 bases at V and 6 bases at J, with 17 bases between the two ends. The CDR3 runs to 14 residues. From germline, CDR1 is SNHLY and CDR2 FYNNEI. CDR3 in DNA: TGTGCCAGCAGGTTGACAGATTGGGTTGCTGAAGCTTTCTTT. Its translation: CASRLTDWVAEAFF.

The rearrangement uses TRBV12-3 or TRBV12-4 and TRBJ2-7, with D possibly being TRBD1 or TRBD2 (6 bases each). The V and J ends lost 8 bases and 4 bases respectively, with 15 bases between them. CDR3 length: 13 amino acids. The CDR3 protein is CASSRGACYEQYF. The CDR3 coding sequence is TGTGCCAGCTCTAGGGGGGCCTGTTACGAGCAGTACTTC.

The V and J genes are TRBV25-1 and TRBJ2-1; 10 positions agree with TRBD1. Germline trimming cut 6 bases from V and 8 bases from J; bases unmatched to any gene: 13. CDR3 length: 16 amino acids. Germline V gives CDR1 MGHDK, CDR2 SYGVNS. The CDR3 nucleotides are TGTGCCAGCAGGCCACTAAGGACAGGGGGTGAGGATGAGCAGTTCTTC. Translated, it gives CASRPLRTGGEDEQFF.

CDR3 sequence (DNA): TGCGCCAGCAGCCAAGTTGTAGGAGTGGAGACCCAGTACTTC. It codes for CASSQVVGVETQYF. The chain uses TRBV4-1 and TRBJ2-5; D gene ambiguous. V was cut by 1 base and J by 5 bases, with 11 bases left in between. Germline CDR1 is MGHRA and CDR2 is YSYEKL. CDR3 length: 14 residues.

DNA for the CDR3: TGCAGTGCTATCCGGATTAACTATGGCTACACCTTC. This sequence encodes CSAIRINYGYTF. This chain links TRBV20-1 with TRBJ1-2; D unresolved. Germline V gene sequence: CDR1 DFQATT, CDR2 SNEGSKA (reference sequence). V lost 4 bases and J lost 1, with 7 bases in between. The CDR3 has 12 residues.